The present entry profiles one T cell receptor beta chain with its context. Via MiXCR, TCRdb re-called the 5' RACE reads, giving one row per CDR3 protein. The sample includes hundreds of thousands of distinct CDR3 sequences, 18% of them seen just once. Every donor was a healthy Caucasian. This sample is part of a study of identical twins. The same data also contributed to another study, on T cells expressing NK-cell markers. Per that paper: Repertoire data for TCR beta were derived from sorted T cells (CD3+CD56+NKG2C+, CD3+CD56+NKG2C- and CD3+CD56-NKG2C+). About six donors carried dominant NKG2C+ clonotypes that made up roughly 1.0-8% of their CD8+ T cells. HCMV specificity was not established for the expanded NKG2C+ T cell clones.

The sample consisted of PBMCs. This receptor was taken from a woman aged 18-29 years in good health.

Here the CDR3 DNA reads TGCAGTGCTAGGTACAGCGAGAACACCGGGGAGCTGTTTTTT. This gives the protein CSARYSENTGELFF. V is TRBV20-1 and J is TRBJ2-2; the D is unclear. CDR1 is DFQATT, CDR2 SNEGSKA, per germline (reference sequence). With 3 bases removed from V and 1 base from J, the gap between germline ends came to 9 bases. This CDR3 region has 14 residues.